Presented here are 21 T cell receptor beta chains from one specimen sequenced in a study of T cell repertoires in cytomegalovirus infection. TCRdb itself ran the reads through MiXCR, one entry per CDR3 protein. The sample lists around 740,000 distinct CDR3 sequences; 35% to 40% were seen once. Sequencing was performed on PBMCs. Source of these receptors: a human donor in good health (CMV status not recorded). Some clones in this sample may be carry-over from other donors' samples.

The J gene is TRBJ1-6, the V gene TRBV6-2 or TRBV6-3; 7 nucleotides agree with TRBD1. V lost 5 bases, J lost 5 bases, and 9 bases stayed unmatched. Germline assignment: CDR1 MNHEY and CDR2 SVGEGT. The CDR3 spans 16 residues. CDR3 protein: CASSRTGEWDNSPLHF. CDR3 coding DNA: TGTGCCAGCAGTCGAACAGGGGAGTGGGATAATTCACCCCTCCACTTT.

The rearrangement links TRBV2 to TRBJ1-1, with 7 bases aligning to TRBD1. Trimming took 4 bases from V and 5 from J; bases not matched to a gene: 7. Looked up from germline, CDR1 is SNHLY and CDR2 is FYNNEI. CDR3 length equals 14 residues. This CDR3 is CASSGEGAGTEAFF. In nucleotides, the CDR3 is TGTGCCAGCAGTGGCGAGGGGGCGGGGACTGAAGCTTTCTTT.

The DNA for the CDR3 is TGTGCCAGCAGTGGCGAGGGGGTCGGCCCAGATACGCAGTATTTT. It yields the protein CASSGEGVGPDTQYF. This sequence joins TRBV28 and TRBJ2-3; possible D gene TRBD1, 6 bases. In germline, CDR1 is MDHEN, CDR2 SYDVKM. The ends were cut back, 5 bases at V and 4 bases at J, with 16 bases in the middle. This CDR3 is built from 15 residues.

This rearrangement joins TRBV5-6 to TRBJ1-2; tentative D call: TRBD1 (6 bases). Trimming stripped 2 bases from V and 8 bases from J, with 10 bases between. The V gene's germline CDR1 is SGHDT and CDR2 YYEEEE. The CDR3 loop spans 12 amino acids. The CDR3 sequence is CASSFGQTGYTF. CDR3 DNA sequence: TGTGCCAGCAGCTTCGGACAGACAGGCTACACCTTC. The full variable domain, with the rest looked up from reference TRBV5-6 and TRBJ1-2, is DAGVTQSPTHLIKTRGQQVTLRCSPKSGHDTVSWYQQALGQGPQFIFQYYEEEERQRGNFPDRFSGHQFPNYSSELNVNALLLGDSALYLCASSFGQTGYTFGSGTRLTVV.

This clonotype was seen a handful of times. The V gene is TRBV6-2 or TRBV6-3, the J gene TRBJ2-2; weak D call: TRBD1 (6 bases). Germline CDR1 is MNHEY and CDR2 is SVGEGT. The CDR3 sequence is 14 residues long. Trimming took 5 bases from V and 6 from J, leaving 13 bases between them. CDR3 protein: CASSLVTGSGELFF. CDR3 in DNA: TGTGCCAGCAGTCTCGTGACAGGTTCCGGGGAGCTGTTTTTT.

This clonotype has just a few counts. This chain connects TRBV7-6 to TRBJ1-2; 8 bases agree with TRBD1. CDR1 SGHVS and CDR2 FNYEAQ come from the germline V gene. The CDR3 length is 14 residues. V lost 4 bases to trimming and J lost 7 bases; unmatched junction nucleotides: 8. The CDR3 bases are TGTGCCAGCAGCTCACCGGACAGGGAGAGTGGCTACACCTTC. It specifies CASSSPDRESGYTF.

This clonotype was counted only a few times. The chain uses TRBV19 and TRBJ1-1; 7 bases agree with TRBD1. CDR3 length: 15 residues. Germline CDR1 LNHDA, CDR2 SQIVND (reference sequence). The trim removed 4 bases at V and 2 bases at J, leaving 7 bases unmatched. The CDR3 loop reads CASSTRGQVNTEAFF. The DNA for the CDR3 is TGTGCCAGTAGTACCCGAGGACAGGTTAACACTGAAGCTTTCTTT.

This clonotype was detected only a few times. The V and J genes are TRBV28 and TRBJ1-1, with 9 bases that match TRBD1. CDR3 length equals 14 residues. Germline assignment: CDR1 MDHEN and CDR2 SYDVKM. Losses at the gene ends were 5 bases for V and 7 bases for J; bases not matched to a gene: 8. For the CDR3, the DNA is TGTGCCAGCAGTCACAGGGGGCTCGGGGTTGAAGCTTTCTTT. This encodes CASSHRGLGVEAFF.

The chain links TRBV6-1 to TRBJ2-1, with 10 bases fitting TRBD2. Germline CDR1 MNHNS, CDR2 SASEGT. V gave up 5 bases and J gave up 5 bases; unmatched junction bases: 6. The CDR3 has 15 amino acids. CDR3 DNA sequence: TGTGCCAGCAGTCCGCTCAGCGGGAGGGACAATGAGCAGTTCTTC. It translates to CASSPLSGRDNEQFF.

This rearrangement joins TRBV25-1 to TRBJ2-7; TRBD1 matches 9 bases. CDR3 size: 14 residues. Germline assignment: CDR1 MGHDK and CDR2 SYGVNS. V shed 3 bases and J 3 bases; nucleotides not matched to a gene: 3. The CDR3 coding sequence is TGTGCCAGCAGTGACGGGACAGGGAACTACGAGCAGTACTTC. Its protein is CASSDGTGNYEQYF.

V gene TRBV9 combines with J gene TRBJ2-6; the match to TRBD2 covers 10 bases. The length of the CDR3 is 19 residues. Germline CDR1 is SGDLS and CDR2 is YYNGEE. Trimming took 0 bases from V and 1 from J; bases not matched to a gene: 7. CDR3 sequence (DNA): TGTGCCAGCAGCGTAGCAGCTAGCGGGGGACTATCTGGGGCCAACGTCCTGACTTTC. Protein: CASSVAASGGLSGANVLTF.

In this sample, this clonotype turned up a few times. This chain connects TRBV15 to TRBJ2-1; D gene uncertain. The CDR3 covers 13 residues. V was cut by 0 bases and J by 4 bases, with 4 bases left in between. Looked up from germline, CDR1 is LNHNV and CDR2 is YYDKDF (reference sequence). CDR3 sequence (DNA): TGTGCCACCAGCAGAGACAGATACAATGAGCAGTTCTTC. As protein: CATSRDRYNEQFF. Variable domain in full (rest from reference TRBV15 and TRBJ2-1): DAMVIQNPRYQVTQFGKPVTLSCSQTLNHNVMYWYQQKSSQAPKLLFHYYDKDFNNEADTPDNFQSRRPNTSFCFLDIRSPGLGDTAMYLCATSRDRYNEQFFGPGTRLTVL.

This clonotype has more than one count but fewer than ten. J is TRBJ2-5 and V is TRBV25-1; D is uncertain. CDR3 length: 15 residues. V shed 1 base and J shed 5 bases, with 14 bases lying between them. Germline V gene data show CDR1 as MGHDK and CDR2 as SYGVNS. CDR3: CASSELGSTVETQYF. The CDR3 nucleotides read TGTGCCAGCAGTGAATTAGGCAGTACTGTGGAGACCCAGTACTTC.

The chain uses TRBV24-1 and TRBJ2-2; no clear D. Germline V gene lookup returns CDR1 KGHDR and CDR2 SFDVKD. Trimming shortened V by 9 bases and J by 5 bases, and 9 bases separated the two germline ends. The CDR3 loop spans 12 amino acids. In DNA, the CDR3 is TGTGCCACCTTCTCCCAGACCGGGGAGCTGTTTTTT. It encodes CATFSQTGELFF.

This chain uses TRBV6-1 with TRBJ1-2, with D hard to call. The CDR3 covers 15 residues. The ends were cut back, 1 base at V and 0 bases at J, with 9 bases in the middle. The germline V gene has CDR1 MNHNS and CDR2 SASEGT. CDR3 amino acids: CASSEVGTANYGYTF. In DNA, the CDR3 is TGTGCCAGCAGTGAAGTCGGTACAGCTAACTATGGCTACACCTTC.

This clonotype was counted between two and nine times. This sequence joins TRBV19 and TRBJ2-3; 9 positions match TRBD2. Germline CDR1 reads LNHDA; CDR2 reads SQIVND (reference sequence). The CDR3 contains 14 residues. V shed 7 bases and J 5 bases; nucleotides not matched to a gene: 7. The CDR3 spells CASKASGTKDTQYF. The DNA of the CDR3 is TGTGCCAGTAAGGCTAGCGGGACGAAAGATACGCAGTATTTT.

There are many counts of this clonotype. This chain links TRBV7-6 with TRBJ2-7; D might be TRBD1 or TRBD2, each matching 6 bases. V gave up 5 bases and J gave up 4 bases, with 15 bases separating them. CDR1 and CDR2 (germline): SGHVS, FNYEAQ. This CDR3 is 14 amino acids long. The CDR3 nucleotides are TGTGCCAGCAGCCCGAGTTGGGGGGCTTACGAGCAGTACTTC. Translation: CASSPSWGAYEQYF.

The chain employs TRBV12-3 or TRBV12-4 and TRBJ1-1; D is possibly TRBD1 (5 bases). V was clipped by 5 bases and J by 3 bases, with 13 bases between them. The CDR3 extends over 14 amino acids. CDR3 sequence (DNA): TGTGCCAGCAGTCCACCTAGGGACGACACTGAAGCTTTCTTT. This codes for CASSPPRDDTEAFF.

The chain carries TRBV27 and TRBJ1-3, with D possibly TRBD1 on 6 matching bases. V lost 5 bases and J 4 bases, leaving 15 bases between the germline ends. CDR3 length: 15 amino acids. Germline V gives CDR1 MNHEY, CDR2 SMNVEV (reference sequence). The CDR3 nucleotides are TGTGCCAGCAGTGAAGCACAGGGCGCAGGAAACACCATATATTTT. Translation gives CASSEAQGAGNTIYF.

This clonotype was detected a few times. The chain employs TRBV10-2 and TRBJ2-1, with TRBD1 identical over 7 bases. J lost 6 bases, V lost 10 bases, and 9 bases had no gene match. The V gene's germline CDR1 is WSHSY and CDR2 SAAADI. This CDR3 contains 13 residues. The CDR3 region is CATSTGRGNEQFF. In nucleotides, the CDR3 is TGCGCCACCTCGACAGGGAGAGGCAATGAGCAGTTCTTC.

V gene TRBV24-1 combines with J gene TRBJ2-1, with a weak D call TRBD2 (6 bases). The germline gives CDR1 KGHDR, CDR2 SFDVKD. This CDR3 has 15 amino acids. The V end was cut by 5 bases, the J end by 7 bases, with 17 bases between. The CDR3: CATSGGDWGLNEQFF. The CDR3, as DNA: TGTGCCACCAGTGGGGGGGACTGGGGATTGAATGAGCAGTTCTTC.